A selection of T cell receptor beta chains follows, all from one sample in a study of blood T cells in healthy people across ages. One entry per CDR3 protein results from TCRdb running MiXCR on the 5' RACE reads. This sample yields 1.5 million to 2 million distinct CDR3 sequences, of which about 50% are seen a single time; 2.1% belongs to the top ten. The specimen sequenced was blood. These receptors all come from a woman between 40 and 50 years old in good health. CDR3s include the opening cysteine and the closing phenylalanine or tryptophan. The D gene is left open where the match is weak. For some rows the clone size is stated as once, few or many, or as a class when expanded; others skip it.

D gene,V gene,clone size,J gene,CDR3 length,CDR3 DNA,CDR3 protein
.,TRBV6-5,.,TRBJ2-3,16,TGTGCCAGCAGTTACATTTCCGGGGGTCGCACAGATACGCAGTATTTT,CASSYISGGRTDTQYF
TRBD2,TRBV27,few,TRBJ2-1,16,TGTGCCAGCAGTCCGTGGGGGGGAGATACCTACAATGAGCAGTTCTTC,CASSPWGGDTYNEQFF
.,TRBV2,many,TRBJ2-7,15,TGTGCCAGCAGTGAAGCTAGGACAGTGTCTTACGAGCAGTACTTC,CASSEARTVSYEQYF
.,TRBV28,.,TRBJ2-5,14,TGTGCCAGCAGTCCATACGTCGGGGGGCTGCAAAAGTACTTC,CASSPYVGGLQKYF
.,TRBV5-5,few,TRBJ2-7,15,TGTGCCAGCAGCTTGGACAGTTGGAGCTCCTACGAGCAGTACTTC,CASSLDSWSSYEQYF
.,TRBV6-4,.,TRBJ2-5,13,TGTGCCAGCAGTGACTCCCTGGTTGGGGAGCAGTACTTC,CASSDSLVGEQYF
.,TRBV4-2,.,TRBJ2-3,13,TGTGCCAGCAGCCCCAAACTAGCAGATACGCAGTATTTT,CASSPKLADTQYF
.,TRBV9,.,TRBJ1-2,13,TGTGCCAGCAGCGTACAGCGTTCGGGGGGCTACACCTTC,CASSVQRSGGYTF
.,TRBV20-1,few,TRBJ2-1,14,TGCAGTGCTAGAGTGAGGGTCTCCTACAATGAGCAGTTCTTC,CSARVRVSYNEQFF
.,TRBV21-1,.,TRBJ2-7,17,TGTGCCAGCAGCAAAAGGGACCAGACAGGGACCTCCTACGAGCAGTACTTC,CASSKRDQTGTSYEQYF
.,TRBV24-1,few,TRBJ1-1,13,TGTGCCACCAGGCGGGGGGGAAGTACTGAAGCTTTCTTT,CATRRGGSTEAFF
.,TRBV28,.,TRBJ2-5,14,TGTGCCAGCAGTCCGTCCAGGGGAATAGAGACCCAGTACTTC,CASSPSRGIETQYF
.,TRBV6-6,.,TRBJ2-1,14,TGTGCCAGCAGTTACGCTTCAGATTACAATGAGCAGTTCTTC,CASSYASDYNEQFF
.,TRBV29-1,.,TRBJ2-5,14,TGCAGCGTTGCCCGGCAGGGACCAAACAATGAGCAGTACTTC,CSVARQGPNNEQYF
TRBD1,TRBV20-1,.,TRBJ2-1,15,TGCAGTGCTCAGGGGACAGATACTAATAACGATGAGCAGTTCTTC,CSAQGTDTNNDEQFF
.,TRBV29-1,few,TRBJ2-1,12,TGCAGCGTTAAAACTAACTACAATGAGCAGTTCTTC,CSVKTNYNEQFF
TRBD1,TRBV11-1,.,TRBJ1-1,14,TGTGCCAGCAGCCCCCAACAGGGGAGGACTGAAGCTTTCTTT,CASSPQQGRTEAFF
.,TRBV29-1,.,TRBJ2-2,15,TGCAGCGTTCGTGGACTGGCCGCGAACACCGGGGAGCGGTTTTTT,CSVRGLAANTGERFF
.,TRBV11-2,.,TRBJ2-3,15,TGTGCCAGCAGCTCCCTAGCTTTGTTTCCAGATACGCAGTATTTT,CASSSLALFPDTQYF
.,TRBV3-1,.,TRBJ1-2,14,TGTGCCAGCAGCCAAGAAAGACATTCCTATGGCTGCACCTTC,CASSQERHSYGCTF
.,TRBV18,.,TRBJ1-1,15,TGTGCCAGCTCACCAGTGACGGGAGGAATAGCTGAAGCTTTCTTT,CASSPVTGGIAEAFF
.,TRBV4-2,few,TRBJ2-3,16,TGTGCCAGCAGCCCGCAACAGGGCCGGGGCACAGATACGCAGTATTTT,CASSPQQGRGTDTQYF
.,TRBV20-1,.,TRBJ1-2,17,TGCAGTGCTAGAGGTCCTACCCGAGTCTCTATGACTTGGGGCTACACCTTC,CSARGPTRVSMTWGYTF
TRBD2,TRBV6-2/TRBV6-3,once,TRBJ2-7,20,TGTGCCAGCAGTTACTCCCCCCCGACTAGCGGGGGCCACAGCTCCTACGAGCAGTACTTC,CASSYSPPTSGGHSSYEQYF
.,TRBV5-1,few,TRBJ2-1,14,TGCGCCAGCAATTGGGATCGGGGGAGTTATGAGCAGTTCTTC,CASNWDRGSYEQFF
.,TRBV7-2,.,TRBJ1-2,14,TGTGCCAGCAGTCCACTAGACAGACGCTATGGCTACACCTTC,CASSPLDRRYGYTF
.,TRBV27,.,TRBJ2-5,16,TGTGCCAGCAGTCCCATGAGGGGGGGGGGTCAAGAGACCCAGTACTTC,CASSPMRGGGQETQYF
.,TRBV20-1,.,TRBJ2-3,12,TGCAGTGCTAGACCCATGGAGGATACGCAGTATTTT,CSARPMEDTQYF
.,TRBV6-2/TRBV6-3,.,TRBJ2-7,15,TGTGCCAGCAGTTACTCGCGTTCAGGGTCCCACGAGCAGTACTTC,CASSYSRSGSHEQYF
.,TRBV10-3,.,TRBJ1-6,15,TGTGCCATCAGTGGAGCCTTCTCCTATAATTCACCCCTCCACTTT,CAISGAFSYNSPLHF
TRBD1,TRBV7-2,few,TRBJ2-5,11,TGTGCCAGCAGCTTTTCCGGGACAGCGTACTTC,CASSFSGTAYF
TRBD1,TRBV7-9,few,TRBJ1-2,13,TGTGCCAGCAGCTCGACAGGGCCCTATGGCTACACCTTC,CASSSTGPYGYTF
.,TRBV5-1,few,TRBJ2-5,17,TGCGCCAGCAGCTTGGCCAGGACAGCGCTATTACAAGAGACCCAGTACTTC,CASSLARTALLQETQYF
TRBD2,TRBV6-2/TRBV6-3,.,TRBJ2-5,16,TGTGCCAGCAGTTACGATAGGGCTAGCGGACTAGAGACCCAGTACTTC,CASSYDRASGLETQYF
.,TRBV6-2/TRBV6-3,.,TRBJ1-1,13,TGTGCCAGCAGTTACCAATGGAACACTGAAGCTTTCTTT,CASSYQWNTEAFF
.,TRBV6-5,.,TRBJ2-4,14,TGTGCCAGCAGTTACTCGCGGGCCACGGATGAGCAGTACTTC,CASSYSRATDEQYF
.,TRBV6-2/TRBV6-3,.,TRBJ1-1,14,TGTGCCAGCACCCGAAACACCGGTGGCACTGAAGCTTTCTTT,CASTRNTGGTEAFF